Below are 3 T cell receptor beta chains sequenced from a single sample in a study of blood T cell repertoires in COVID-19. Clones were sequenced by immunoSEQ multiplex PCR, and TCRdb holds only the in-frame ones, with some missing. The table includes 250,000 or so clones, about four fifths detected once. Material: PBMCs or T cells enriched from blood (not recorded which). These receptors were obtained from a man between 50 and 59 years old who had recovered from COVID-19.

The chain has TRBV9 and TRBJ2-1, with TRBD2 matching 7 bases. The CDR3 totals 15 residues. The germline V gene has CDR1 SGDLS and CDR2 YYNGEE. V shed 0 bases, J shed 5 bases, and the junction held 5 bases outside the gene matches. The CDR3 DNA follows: TGTGCCAGCAGCGTAGCTTGGACTAGTGACAATGAGCAGTTCTTC. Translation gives CASSVAWTSDNEQFF.

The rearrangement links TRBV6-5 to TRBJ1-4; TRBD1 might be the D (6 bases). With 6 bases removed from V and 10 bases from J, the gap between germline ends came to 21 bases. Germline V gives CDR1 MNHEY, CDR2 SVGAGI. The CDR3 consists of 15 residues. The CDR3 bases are TGTGCCAGCAGCGGCCACGCGGGGGGCGGAGGAAAACTGTTTTTT. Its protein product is CASSGHAGGGGKLFF.

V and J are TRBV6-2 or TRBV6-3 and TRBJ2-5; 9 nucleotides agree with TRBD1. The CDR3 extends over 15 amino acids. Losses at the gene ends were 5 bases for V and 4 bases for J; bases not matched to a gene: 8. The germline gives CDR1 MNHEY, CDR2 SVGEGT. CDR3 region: CASSRPGQGGETQYF. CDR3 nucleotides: TGTGCCAGCAGTCGGCCGGGACAGGGAGGAGAGACCCAGTACTTC.